The 29 T cell receptor beta chains presented below share a single source sample, sequenced in a study of T-cell memory formation after mild COVID-19. TCRdb processed the 5' RACE reads anew with MiXCR; each CDR3 protein has one entry. Here the sample spans approximately 340,000 distinct CDR3 sequences, approximately 16% being singletons. The sequenced material came from PBMCs or a T cell subset sorted from them (not recorded which). The receptor source for this set is a man between 18 and 29 years old who had mild COVID-19 (a few samples of this study predate the infection). Cell type and time point are not known.

This chain uses TRBV12-3 or TRBV12-4 with TRBJ2-1, with D possibly TRBD2 on 5 matching bases. Trimming stripped 1 base from V and 4 bases from J, with 8 bases between. The CDR3 extends over 14 amino acids. The CDR3: CASSLGLLYNEQFF. The CDR3 nucleotides are TGTGCCAGCAGTTTAGGACTACTATACAATGAGCAGTTCTTC.

This clonotype was seen a few times. The chain carries TRBV27 and TRBJ1-6; no clear D gene. The CDR3 is 14 amino acids. V lost 4 bases, J lost 10 bases, and 14 bases lay in between. Per germline, CDR1 MNHEY and CDR2 SMNVEV (reference sequence). This CDR3 is CASSYRGIVSPLHF. The CDR3 DNA sequence: TGTGCCAGCAGTTATCGGGGTATTGTCTCACCCCTCCACTTT.

The sample holds many counts of this clonotype. This rearrangement joins TRBV7-2 to TRBJ2-3; D gene unclear. Germline V gene data show CDR1 as SGHTA and CDR2 as FQGNSA. This CDR3 has 14 residues. Trimming removed 2 bases from V and 0 bases from J, with 6 bases in between. CDR3 in DNA: TGTGCCAGCAGCTTACTAGGGAGCACAGATACGCAGTATTTT. It specifies CASSLLGSTDTQYF.

This chain joins TRBV6-6 and TRBJ2-1; tentatively, D is TRBD2 (6 bases). There are 15 residues in the CDR3. Trimming took 4 bases from V and 5 from J, leaving 15 bases between them. The germline V gene encodes CDR1 MNHNY and CDR2 SVGAGI (reference sequence). For the CDR3, the DNA is TGTGCCAGCAGTTCCCCTCGGAGGGGTGACAATGAGCAGTTCTTC. It yields the protein CASSSPRRGDNEQFF.

There are a few counts of this clonotype. J is TRBJ2-7 and V is TRBV4-1; D remains unclear. V lost 4 bases and J 3 bases, leaving 13 bases between the germline ends. The CDR3 contains 14 residues. CDR1 and CDR2 (germline): MGHRA, YSYEKL. CDR3 protein: CASSRQGSSYEQYF. The CDR3 region has the DNA TGCGCCAGCAGCCGCCAAGGGTCGAGCTACGAGCAGTACTTC.

The V gene is TRBV4-3, the J gene TRBJ2-7; no firm D call. V dropped 1 base and J dropped 5 bases, with 9 bases sitting between them. Germline V lookup: CDR1 LGHNA, CDR2 YSLEER. The CDR3 covers 13 residues. CDR3 DNA sequence: TGCGCCAGCAGCCAAGGAATTTGGGACGAGCAGTACTTC. Translation gives CASSQGIWDEQYF.

This clonotype turned up a few times. The rearrangement joins TRBV25-1 to TRBJ2-5; 8 nucleotides agree with TRBD2. Germline V gene sequence: CDR1 MGHDK, CDR2 SYGVNS. Losses at the gene ends were 5 bases for V and 3 bases for J; bases not matched to a gene: 20. The CDR3 contains 19 residues. CDR3 in amino acids: CASSHPGGLGTVLKETQYF. The CDR3 region has the DNA TGTGCCAGCAGTCACCCTGGGGGACTAGGCACCGTCCTCAAAGAGACCCAGTACTTC.

V usage is TRBV6-5 and J usage is TRBJ2-3, with 9 bases aligning to TRBD1. Germline V gene sequence: CDR1 MNHEY, CDR2 SVGAGI. The CDR3 consists of 16 residues. Trimming at V came to 5 bases and at J to 1 base, leaving 7 bases not matched to a gene. DNA of the CDR3: TGTGCCAGCAGTCCCTGGGACAGGGAAGGCACAGATACGCAGTATTTT. Protein product: CASSPWDREGTDTQYF.

This clonotype was detected ten times or more. J is TRBJ1-5 and V is TRBV2, with D uncertain. The CDR3 has 16 amino acids. The germline gives CDR1 SNHLY, CDR2 FYNNEI. V dropped 4 bases and J dropped 0 bases, with 13 bases sitting between them. The CDR3 nucleotides read TGTGCCAGCAGTGGACGACTGACGGTTAGCAATCAGCCCCAGCATTTT. It translates to CASSGRLTVSNQPQHF.

The rearrangement links TRBV11-2 to TRBJ2-7, with 9 bases fitting TRBD2. V shed 1 base and J 5 bases; nucleotides not matched to a gene: 3. Per the germline V gene, CDR1 is SGHAT and CDR2 is FQNNGV. CDR3 length: 14 residues. The CDR3 loop reads CASSLGRTSDEQYF. The CDR3 nucleotides read TGTGCCAGCAGCTTAGGCAGGACTAGCGACGAGCAGTACTTC.

The chain is built from TRBV29-1 and TRBJ2-2; possibly TRBD1 for D (6 bases). The CDR3 covers 12 residues. The germline gives CDR1 SQVTM, CDR2 ANQGSEA. Trimming took 7 bases from V and 1 from J, leaving 7 bases between them. CDR3 amino acids: CSAGENTGELFF. The CDR3 bases are TGCAGCGCAGGGGAGAACACCGGGGAGCTGTTTTTT.

This clonotype was seen ten or more times. This chain links TRBV12-3 or TRBV12-4 with TRBJ2-5; D may be TRBD2 (5 bases). V shed 3 bases and J shed 4 bases, with 18 bases lying between them. The CDR3 is made up of 16 amino acids. CDR3 protein: CASSFRGTATPETQYF. CDR3 sequence (DNA): TGTGCCAGCAGTTTTCGGGGAACTGCAACCCCAGAGACCCAGTACTTC.

This clonotype was recorded a few times. The chain joins TRBV27 to TRBJ1-2; TRBD1 is a possible D gene (6 bases). There are 15 residues in the CDR3. V was cut by 6 bases and J by 4 bases, with 18 bases left in between. Germline V gene sequence: CDR1 MNHEY, CDR2 SMNVEV (reference sequence). The CDR3, as DNA: TGTGCCAGCAGCCCCGAGGTGGGGGGCGTCTATGGCTACACCTTC. This sequence encodes CASSPEVGGVYGYTF.

V gene TRBV18 combines with J gene TRBJ1-2; 9 nucleotides agree with TRBD1. V lost 4 bases, J lost 6 bases, and 9 bases stayed unmatched. The germline V gene has CDR1 KGHSH and CDR2 LQKENI. The CDR3 is 15 residues long. The CDR3 loop reads CASSRPGQGIHGYTF. CDR3 sequence (DNA): TGTGCCAGCTCACGGCCGGGACAGGGAATTCATGGCTACACCTTC.

The V and J genes are TRBV11-1 and TRBJ2-1; D might be TRBD1 (6 bases). V was trimmed by 8 bases and J by 6 bases, leaving 17 bases between them. This CDR3 has 14 residues. CDR1 and CDR2 from the germline V gene are SGHAT and FQDESV (reference sequence). DNA of the CDR3: TGTGCCAGCGAAACAGGGAGTGGGTTCAATGAGCAGTTCTTC. Amino acids: CASETGSGFNEQFF.

The rearrangement links TRBV15 to TRBJ2-1; D perhaps matches TRBD2 (6 bases). Trimming stripped 4 bases from V and 8 bases from J, with 9 bases between. This CDR3 comprises 12 residues. Germline values: CDR1 LNHNV, CDR2 YYDKDF (reference sequence). CDR3 sequence: CATSMGLYEQFF. CDR3 in DNA: TGTGCCACCAGCATGGGACTTTATGAGCAGTTCTTC.

This chain connects TRBV7-9 to TRBJ1-1, with TRBD1 as a possible D gene (5 bases). The CDR3 spans 15 residues. Germline-derived CDR1 and CDR2 are SEHNR and FQNEAQ (reference sequence). The V gene lost 5 bases and the J gene lost 3 bases, with 16 bases spanning the gap. Here the CDR3 reads CASSPEVGLYTEAFF. CDR3 coding DNA: TGTGCCAGCAGCCCAGAGGTGGGGCTGTACACTGAAGCTTTCTTT. The complete variable domain, with remaining parts taken from reference TRBV7-9 and TRBJ1-1, reads DTGVSQNPRHKITKRGQNVTFRCDPISEHNRLYWYRQTLGQGPEFLTYFQNEAQLEKSRLLSDRFSAERPKGSFSTLEIQRTEQGDSAMYLCASSPEVGLYTEAFFGQGTRLTVV.

V is TRBV20-1 and J is TRBJ2-2; D gene unclear. Trimming stripped 5 bases from V and 1 base from J, with 8 bases between. The germline CDR1 and CDR2 sequences are DFQATT and SNEGSKA (reference sequence). CDR3 length: 13 amino acids. The CDR3 DNA sequence: TGCAGTGCTCCCTTCTTGAACACCGGGGAGCTGTTTTTT. Translated, it gives CSAPFLNTGELFF.

This sequence joins TRBV27 and TRBJ1-1, with D unresolved. CDR3 length equals 14 residues. With 3 bases removed from V and 1 base from J, the gap between germline ends came to 9 bases. From germline, CDR1 is MNHEY and CDR2 SMNVEV (reference sequence). The CDR3 protein is CASSLRRENTEAFF. CDR3 DNA: TGTGCCAGCAGTTTGCGGCGGGAGAACACTGAAGCTTTCTTT.

V gene TRBV10-3 combines with J gene TRBJ2-3; D perhaps matches TRBD2 (5 bases). Trimming removed 3 bases at V and 6 bases at J, with 13 bases between. The CDR3 consists of 14 residues. Germline V CDR1 and CDR2: ENHRY, SYGVKD. CDR3 in amino acids: CAISELLAPDTQYF. The DNA for the CDR3 is TGTGCCATCAGTGAATTGCTAGCCCCGGATACGCAGTATTTT.

The V call is TRBV4-3, the J call TRBJ2-1, with D hard to call. This CDR3 has 13 residues. CDR1 and CDR2 (germline): LGHNA, YSLEER. Trimming pared 1 base from V and 5 bases from J, leaving 6 bases between. CDR3 sequence: CASSQGVHNEQFF. CDR3 nucleotide sequence: TGCGCCAGCAGCCAAGGGGTTCACAATGAGCAGTTCTTC.

This clonotype was detected a few times. J is TRBJ2-6 and V is TRBV28; the D is unclear. The CDR3 length is 17 residues. V gave up 2 bases and J gave up 0 bases, with 11 bases separating them. From germline, CDR1 is MDHEN and CDR2 SYDVKM. Here the CDR3 DNA reads TGTGCCAGCAGTTTACTGGGTTCCCTCTCTGGGGCCAACGTCCTGACTTTC. The encoded protein is CASSLLGSLSGANVLTF.

This clonotype has just a few counts. This rearrangement joins TRBV25-1 to TRBJ2-3; D remains ambiguous. The germline CDR1 and CDR2 sequences are MGHDK and SYGVNS. This CDR3 contains 16 residues. The V and J ends lost 1 base and 0 bases respectively, with 11 bases between them. The CDR3 reads CASSESASYSTDTQYF. The CDR3 nucleotides read TGTGCCAGCAGTGAATCCGCATCTTATAGCACAGATACGCAGTATTTT.

The chain recombines TRBV12-3 or TRBV12-4 with TRBJ2-3, with 11 bases aligning to TRBD2. V was clipped by 3 bases and J by 5 bases; unmatched bases: 7. This CDR3 has 16 residues. Written as DNA, the CDR3 is TGTGCCAGCAGTTTTAGTCTAGCGGGGGGCGGAGATACGCAGTATTTT. The encoded protein is CASSFSLAGGGDTQYF.

The V and J genes are TRBV6-1 and TRBJ2-7; D is perhaps TRBD1 (6 bases). V lost 4 bases and J lost 2, with 9 bases in between. The length of the CDR3 is 13 residues. Germline V lookup: CDR1 MNHNS, CDR2 SASEGT. Here the CDR3 DNA reads TGTGCCAGCAGTGTGGGGGCGGCCTACGAGCAGTACTTC. Its translation: CASSVGAAYEQYF.

The V gene is TRBV7-2, the J gene TRBJ2-2; 15 bases line up with TRBD2. The V gene's germline CDR1 is SGHTA and CDR2 FQGNSA. V gave up 8 bases and J gave up 6 bases; unmatched junction bases: 7. The CDR3 runs to 16 residues. The DNA for the CDR3 is TGTGCCAGCCGGACTAGCGGGGGGGCCTGGGCCGGGGAGCTGTTTTTT. Amino acids: CASRTSGGAWAGELFF.

This clonotype was detected only a few times. The gene calls are TRBV20-1 and TRBJ2-2; 11 bases align to TRBD2. In germline, CDR1 is DFQATT, CDR2 SNEGSKA (reference sequence). The CDR3 loop spans 14 amino acids. Trimming took 6 bases from V and 4 from J; bases not matched to a gene: 4. This CDR3 is CSAIAGGSTGELFF. DNA for the CDR3: TGCAGTGCAATAGCGGGGGGGAGCACCGGGGAGCTGTTTTTT.

V usage is TRBV7-2 and J usage is TRBJ2-7; 9 bases agree with TRBD2. CDR3 size: 13 residues. Germline V gene data show CDR1 as SGHTA and CDR2 as FQGNSA. The V gene end was trimmed by 5 bases and the J gene end by 4 bases; junction bases not matched to a gene: 3. DNA of the CDR3: TGTGCCAGCAGCCCTAGCGGGAATTACGAGCAGTACTTC. This sequence encodes CASSPSGNYEQYF.

This clonotype was counted many times. The chain recombines TRBV6-5 with TRBJ2-6; D unresolved. Per the germline V gene, CDR1 is MNHEY and CDR2 is SVGAGI. With 2 bases removed from V and 0 bases from J, the gap between germline ends came to 5 bases. The CDR3 has 15 residues. The CDR3 region is CASSYRVSGANVLTF. CDR3 nucleotides: TGTGCCAGCAGTTACCGGGTCTCTGGGGCCAACGTCCTGACTTTC.